Presented here are 27 T cell receptor beta chains from one specimen sequenced in a study of CD8+CD57+ T cells in acquired aplastic anemia (dated by TCRdb to about 2018). Sequencing took place on an Illumina HiSeq 2000. TCR beta VDJ combination and CDR3 sequence profiling used genomic DNA as the template. TCRdb took the public reads, trimmed them with fastp at Q25, ran MiXCR for clone calling and kept in-frame beta chains. Each CDR3 protein gets just one entry, which takes the most common genes and DNA from the rows behind it. A total of 250,000 to 300,000 distinct CDR3 sequences appear in this sample, 56% of them only once. Around 1.3% of the sample rests with the top ten. Expansion of CD8+CD57+ cells had been shown by flow cytometry in the patients chosen for sequencing. The sample taken for sequencing was sorted CD4+, CD8+, or CD8+CD57+ T cells (not recorded which) from PBMCs. The receptors stem from a human donor with aplastic anemia.

This clonotype occurred a few times. This chain joins TRBV24-1 and TRBJ2-1, with D perhaps matching TRBD2 (7 bases). CDR1 is KGHDR and CDR2 is SFDVKD in the germline V gene. The CDR3 loop spans 16 amino acids. The germline V and J ends were trimmed by 2 bases and 8 bases, with 18 bases remaining between them. The CDR3 nucleotides are TGTGCCACCAGTGATTGGAACCAGGGGAGGGACGATGAGCAGTTCTTC. Amino acid sequence: CATSDWNQGRDDEQFF.

Many counts were recorded for this clonotype. The rearrangement links TRBV20-1 to TRBJ1-3; D remains unclear. There are 14 residues in the CDR3. In germline, CDR1 is DFQATT, CDR2 SNEGSKA (reference sequence). V lost 5 bases and J lost 0, with 11 bases in between. CDR3 coding DNA: TGCAGTGCTTCCTCACCCAGCTCTGGAAACACCATATATTTT. Translating it yields CSASSPSSGNTIYF.

The chain carries TRBV25-1 and TRBJ2-7, with 7 bases matching TRBD1. Per the germline V gene, CDR1 is MGHDK and CDR2 is SYGVNS. There are 16 residues in the CDR3. V was pared by 1 base and J by 5 bases, with 11 bases of the junction left unmatched. CDR3 amino acids: CASSELARGNYNEQYF. The DNA of the CDR3 is TGTGCCAGCAGTGAATTGGCCAGGGGGAACTACAACGAGCAGTACTTC.

The genes are TRBV7-9 and TRBJ1-1, with D perhaps matching TRBD1 (6 bases). This CDR3 is built from 12 residues. V was shortened by 8 bases and J by 5 bases, with 12 bases between the two germline ends. The germline gives CDR1 SEHNR, CDR2 FQNEAQ (reference sequence). The CDR3 loop is CASGDTGTEAFF. DNA of the CDR3: TGTGCCAGCGGCGATACAGGGACTGAAGCTTTCTTT.

This chain connects TRBV9 to TRBJ2-2; D is perhaps TRBD1 or TRBD2 (5 bases each). The CDR3 extends over 14 amino acids. Germline CDR1 reads SGDLS; CDR2 reads YYNGEE. Trimming removed 4 bases at V and 3 bases at J, with 10 bases between. The CDR3 protein is CASSTGRYTGELFF. The DNA for the CDR3 is TGTGCCAGCAGCACGGGACGGTACACCGGGGAGCTGTTTTTT. Filled out from reference TRBV9 and TRBJ2-2, the complete variable domain reads DSGVTQTPKHLITATGQRVTLRCSPRSGDLSVYWYQQSLDQGLQFLIQYYNGEERAKGNILERFSAQQFPDLHSELNLSSLELGDSALYFCASSTGRYTGELFFGEGSRLTVL.

This clonotype turned up a few times. The CDR3 loop is CASIQEGTQYF. DNA for the CDR3: TGTGCCAGCATCCAAGAGGGGACCCAGTACTTC. The chain recombines TRBV2 with TRBJ2-5; D perhaps matches TRBD2 (5 bases). The germline CDR1 and CDR2 sequences are SNHLY and FYNNEI. The CDR3 is 11 residues long. V dropped 7 bases and J dropped 7 bases, with 10 bases sitting between them.

This clonotype occurred many times. The chain employs TRBV24-1 and TRBJ2-2, with D perhaps matching TRBD2 (5 bases). The V gene lost 5 bases and the J gene lost 1 base, with 7 bases spanning the gap. CDR1 and CDR2 (germline): KGHDR, SFDVKD. The CDR3 has 14 amino acids. CDR3 in amino acids: CATSGRGNTGELFF. As DNA, the CDR3 is TGTGCCACCAGTGGTCGGGGGAACACCGGGGAGCTGTTTTTT.

The chain combines TRBV20-1 with TRBJ2-7, with unresolved D. CDR3 size: 14 residues. CDR1 is DFQATT and CDR2 is SNEGSKA in the germline V gene (reference sequence). V was clipped by 0 bases and J by 1 base, with 10 bases between them. The CDR3 spells CSARDETSSYEQYF. The CDR3 region has the DNA TGCAGTGCTAGAGATGAGACTTCTTCCTACGAGCAGTACTTC.

V and J are TRBV5-1 and TRBJ1-2, with a possible D match to TRBD1 (5 bases). V lost 4 bases and J lost 2, with 9 bases in between. Looked up from germline, CDR1 is SGHRS and CDR2 is YFSETQ. The CDR3 is made up of 13 amino acids. The CDR3 spells CASSRDGNYGYTF. CDR3 DNA sequence: TGCGCCAGCAGCCGGGACGGAAACTATGGCTACACCTTC.

The V call is TRBV12-3 or TRBV12-4, the J call TRBJ1-1; weak D call: TRBD1 (5 bases). V lost 4 bases, J lost 4 bases, and 13 bases lay in between. The CDR3 is made up of 14 amino acids. In nucleotides, the CDR3 is TGTGCCAGCAGTTACTCGGGGGGACGCACTGAAGCTTTCTTT. It encodes CASSYSGGRTEAFF.

The V gene is TRBV25-1, the J gene TRBJ1-6; D may be TRBD1 (5 bases). The CDR3 runs to 16 residues. The germline V gene has CDR1 MGHDK and CDR2 SYGVNS. Trimming shortened V by 1 base and J by 6 bases, and 13 bases separated the two germline ends. In nucleotides, the CDR3 is TGTGCCAGCAGTGAATCCCGGGAAAGGGGTAATTCACCCCTCCACTTT. Translating gives CASSESRERGNSPLHF. Based on the CDR3 plus reference TRBV25-1 and TRBJ1-6, the full variable domain is EADIYQTPRYLVIGTGKKITLECSQTMGHDKMYWYQQDPGMELHLIHYSYGVNSTEKGDLSSESTVSRIRTEHFPLTLESARPSHTSQYLCASSESRERGNSPLHFGNGTRLTVT.

This clonotype was recorded once. The junction differs from germline at one of its ends, possibly a read error. The V gene is TRBV5-1, the J gene TRBJ2-2; maybe TRBD1 (7 bases). Germline V gene data show CDR1 as SGHRS and CDR2 as YFSETQ. The CDR3 has 16 amino acids. DNA of the CDR3: TGCGCCAGCAGCATGAAAGGGGGCCCTAACACCGGGGGGCTGTTTTTT. As protein: CASSMKGGPNTGGLFF.

The rearrangement joins TRBV12-3 or TRBV12-4 to TRBJ1-5, with 9 bases aligning to TRBD1. V lost 6 bases and J lost 0; bases outside the gene matches: 12. The CDR3 runs 18 residues. The CDR3 bases are TGTGCCAGCAGACAAACTCCGGGACAGGGAGATAGCAATCAGCCCCAGCATTTT. Its protein product is CASRQTPGQGDSNQPQHF.

In the case of this clonotype: Just one base apart from a much larger clone, this may be a read error. The V gene is TRBV11-2, the J gene TRBJ2-1; a possible D gene is TRBD2 (7 bases). The CDR3 is made up of 15 amino acids. Germline lookup yields CDR1 SGHAT and CDR2 FQNNGV. The CDR3 loop is CACSLVGGGGNEQFF. The CDR3 nucleotides read TGTGCCTGCAGCTTAGTGGGGGGAGGGGGCAATGAGCAGTTCTTC. The variable domain in full, completed from reference TRBV11-2 and TRBJ2-1, reads EAGVAQSPRYKIIEKRQSVAFWCNPISGHATLYWYQQILGQGPKLLIQFQNNGVVDDSQLPKDRFSAERLKGVDSTLKIQPAKLEDSAVYLCACSLVGGGGNEQFFGPGTRLTVL.

This clonotype was seen once. The V call is TRBV24-1, the J call TRBJ2-2; D perhaps matches TRBD2 (6 bases). V gave up 4 bases and J gave up 4 bases, with 9 bases separating them. This CDR3 is 14 amino acids long. Germline V gene data show CDR1 as KGHDR and CDR2 as SFDVKD. For the CDR3, the DNA is TGTGCCACCAGTGAGGCCGGGAGCACCGGGGAGCTGTTTTTT. Translating gives CATSEAGSTGELFF.

The sample holds a few counts of this clonotype. The V gene is TRBV5-1, the J gene TRBJ2-7; no definite D call. Germline V gives CDR1 SGHRS, CDR2 YFSETQ. This CDR3 region has 12 residues. V was shortened by 0 bases and J by 7 bases, with 8 bases between the two germline ends. CDR3 region: CASSLDGPEQYF. In DNA, the CDR3 is TGCGCCAGCAGCTTGGACGGACCTGAGCAGTACTTC.

The chain employs TRBV24-1 and TRBJ2-5; the D is unclear. Germline V gene lookup returns CDR1 KGHDR and CDR2 SFDVKD. V lost 3 bases and J 2 bases, leaving 9 bases between the germline ends. The CDR3 has 14 amino acids. For the CDR3, the DNA is TGTGCCACCAGTGATAGAGCAGGTCAAGAGACCCAGTACTTC. Encoded protein: CATSDRAGQETQYF.

This clonotype was counted many times. The rearrangement uses TRBV12-3 or TRBV12-4 and TRBJ2-1; 14 bases are shared with TRBD2. This CDR3 is built from 16 residues. V dropped 7 bases and J dropped 4; count of bases not matched to a gene: 6. CDR3 loop: CASTGTSGSRYNEQFF. The CDR3 DNA is TGTGCCAGCACCGGGACTAGCGGGAGTAGATACAATGAGCAGTTCTTC.

The chain couples TRBV20-1 to TRBJ2-7; 9 nucleotides agree with TRBD2. CDR1 DFQATT and CDR2 SNEGSKA come from the germline V gene (reference sequence). The CDR3 contains 14 residues. The V gene end was trimmed by 1 base and the J gene end by 5 bases; junction bases not matched to a gene: 6. CDR3 in amino acids: CSARGPSGKNEQYF. The CDR3, as DNA: TGCAGTGCTAGAGGTCCTAGCGGGAAAAACGAGCAGTACTTC.

This clonotype was picked up many times. The CDR3, as DNA: TGCGCCAGCAGCTTGGGGTCAGGGAGCAATCAGCCCCAGCATTTT. It codes for CASSLGSGSNQPQHF. The chain couples TRBV5-1 to TRBJ1-5; D might be TRBD1 (5 bases). The CDR3 is 15 amino acids. Trimming removed 0 bases from V and 1 base from J, with 8 bases in between. Germline V lookup: CDR1 SGHRS, CDR2 YFSETQ. Using reference TRBV5-1 and TRBJ1-5 for the parts outside the CDR3, the full variable domain is KAGVTQTPRYLIKTRGQQVTLSCSPISGHRSVSWYQQTPGQGLQFLFEYFSETQRNKGNFPGRFSGRQFSNSRSEMNVSTLELGDSALYLCASSLGSGSNQPQHFGDGTRLSIL.

As concerns this clonotype: It is likely a read error, because the conserved phenylalanine at the end of the CDR3 is missing. The CDR3 protein is CASSQVERGGWETQYI. The DNA for the CDR3 is TGTGCCAGCAGCCAAGTGGAACGGGGGGGCTGGGAGACCCAGTACATC. This chain links TRBV7-9 with TRBJ2-5; 8 bases agree with TRBD2. This CDR3 has 16 residues. Losses at the gene ends were 5 bases for V and 5 bases for J; bases not matched to a gene: 13. In germline, CDR1 is SEHNR, CDR2 FQNEAQ (reference sequence).

This clonotype was detected ten times or more. J is TRBJ2-2 and V is TRBV7-2; 12 bases agree with TRBD2. V gave up 5 bases and J gave up 2 bases; unmatched junction bases: 9. Germline V gene sequence: CDR1 SGHTA, CDR2 FQGNSA. CDR3 length equals 18 residues. CDR3 DNA: TGTGCCAGCAGCCATGGGACTAGCGGGTATTCCAACACCGGGGAGCTGTTTTTT. Its protein is CASSHGTSGYSNTGELFF.

This clonotype was recorded at least ten times. The chain combines TRBV29-1 with TRBJ1-5; TRBD1 is a possible D gene (5 bases). The V end was cut by 2 bases, the J end by 5 bases, with 10 bases between. This CDR3 comprises 13 residues. Germline V lookup: CDR1 SQVTM, CDR2 ANQGSEA. This CDR3 reads CSVEWSRDQPQHF. DNA of the CDR3: TGCAGCGTTGAATGGAGCAGGGATCAGCCCCAGCATTTT.

This clonotype has ten or more counts. This chain links TRBV6-1 with TRBJ2-1, with D possibly matching TRBD2 (6 bases). The CDR3 has 15 amino acids. Per the germline V gene, CDR1 is MNHNS and CDR2 is SASEGT. With 10 bases removed from V and 0 bases from J, the gap between germline ends came to 16 bases. The CDR3 DNA reads as TGTGCCATCAAAAAGGGACTCAACTCCTACAATGAGCAGTTCTTC. This sequence encodes CAIKKGLNSYNEQFF.

The chain employs TRBV20-1 and TRBJ2-5; D is undetermined. The length of the CDR3 is 12 residues. Trimming removed 5 bases from V and 5 bases from J, with 12 bases in between. Germline V gene data show CDR1 as DFQATT and CDR2 as SNEGSKA (reference sequence). CDR3 coding DNA: TGCAGTGCTTTTGACACGGCGGAGACCCAGTACTTC. Protein: CSAFDTAETQYF.

The V call is TRBV7-8, the J call TRBJ1-5; no clear D gene. CDR3 length: 14 amino acids. The V end was cut by 5 bases, the J end by 4 bases, with 12 bases between. CDR1 and CDR2 (germline): SGHVS, FQNEAQ. The CDR3, as DNA: TGTGCCAGCAGCGTTACCCCCGGGAATCAGCCCCAGCATTTT. Protein: CASSVTPGNQPQHF.

The chain is built from TRBV6-2 or TRBV6-3 and TRBJ1-6; the D gene is possibly TRBD1 (5 bases). This CDR3 has 17 residues. Trimming took off 6 bases at V and 3 bases at J, with 18 bases between the two ends. Per germline, CDR1 MNHEY and CDR2 SVGEGT. Written as DNA, the CDR3 is TGTGCCAGCAGACCCGGACCCGGGGCAGACTATAATTCACCCCTCCACTTT. Translation: CASRPGPGADYNSPLHF.